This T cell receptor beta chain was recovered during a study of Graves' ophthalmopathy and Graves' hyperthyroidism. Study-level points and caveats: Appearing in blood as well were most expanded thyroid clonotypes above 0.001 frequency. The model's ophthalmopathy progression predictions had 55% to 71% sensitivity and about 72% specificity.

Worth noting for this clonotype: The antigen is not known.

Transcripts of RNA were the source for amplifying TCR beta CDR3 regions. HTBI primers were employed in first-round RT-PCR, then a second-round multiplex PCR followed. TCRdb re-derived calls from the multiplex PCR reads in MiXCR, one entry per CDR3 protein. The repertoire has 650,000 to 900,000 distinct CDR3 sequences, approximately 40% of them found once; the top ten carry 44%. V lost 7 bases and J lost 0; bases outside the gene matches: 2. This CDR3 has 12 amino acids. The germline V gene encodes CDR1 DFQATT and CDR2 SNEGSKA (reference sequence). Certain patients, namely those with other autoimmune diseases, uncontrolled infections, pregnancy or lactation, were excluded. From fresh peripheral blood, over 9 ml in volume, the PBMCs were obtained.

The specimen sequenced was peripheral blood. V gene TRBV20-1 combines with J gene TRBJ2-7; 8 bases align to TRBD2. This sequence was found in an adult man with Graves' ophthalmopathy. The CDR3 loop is CSGGRSSYEQYF. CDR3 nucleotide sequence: TGCAGTGGCGGGAGGAGCTCCTACGAGCAGTACTTC.